This TCR beta chain is drawn from a study of cytotoxic CD8 clonotypes in ibrutinib-treated CLL. Germline values: CDR1 SGHNT, CDR2 YYREEE (reference sequence). Trimming left V 4 bases short and J 4 bases short, with 15 bases between. This CDR3 region has 14 residues. Some clones are missing from TCRdb's copy, which holds only in-frame ones; the method was immunoSEQ multiplex PCR. In the table there are 70,000 to 80,000 clones, over 80% of which are singletons. The chain employs TRBV5-4 and TRBJ2-7, with D possibly matching TRBD1 (6 bases). This receptor was obtained from a human donor with chronic lymphocytic leukemia. The material sequenced was PBMCs, taken after 24 months of ibrutinib treatment. The CDR3 DNA reads as TGTGCCAGCAGCCCTTTTGGGGGCTCATACGAGCAGTACTTC. This gives the protein CASSPFGGSYEQYF.